These 12 T cell receptor beta chains came from one sample sequenced in a study of T cells in Graves' hyperthyroidism and ophthalmopathy. The TCR beta CDR3 regions underwent amplification using RNA transcripts as the source. The HTBI primer set was used in a first-round RT-PCR of the TCR CDR3. TCRdb redid the calling of the multiplex PCR reads with MiXCR, one entry per CDR3 protein. This repertoire shows fewer than 350,000 distinct CDR3 sequences, roughly 18% found once; its top ten account for roughly a sixth. The sequencing sample was made of blood. The receptors derive from a woman in her 40s with Graves' ophthalmopathy.

This clonotype was seen repeatedly, ten times or more. One end of the junction varies from germline; a read error may be responsible. V usage is TRBV7-8 and J usage is TRBJ1-2, with 10 bases matching TRBD1. The CDR3 consists of 13 residues. Germline CDR1 reads SGHVS; CDR2 reads FQNEAQ. The CDR3 coding sequence is TGCGCCAGCAGCTTGGACAGGGGGACTGGCTACACCTTC. Translated: CASSLDRGTGYTF.

This clonotype was counted at least ten times. This CDR3 is CAWSPSRRPNIYGYTF. The CDR3 DNA reads TGTGCCTGGAGTCCCTCCAGGAGGCCTAACATCTATGGCTACACCTTC. J is TRBJ1-2 and V is TRBV30; no clear D gene. Germline V lookup: CDR1 GTSNPN, CDR2 SVGIG (reference sequence). V dropped 2 bases and J dropped 4 bases, with 20 bases sitting between them. CDR3 size: 16 residues. Full variable domain (rest looked up from reference TRBV30 and TRBJ1-2): SQTIHQWPATLVQPVGSPLSLECTVEGTSNPNLYWYRQAAGRGLQLLFYSVGIGQISSEVPQNLSASRPQDRQFILSSKKLLLSDSGFYLCAWSPSRRPNIYGYTFGSGTRLTVV.

Ten or more counts support this clonotype. The chain employs TRBV5-1 and TRBJ2-2; D remains unclear. Trimming took off 8 bases at V and 5 bases at J, with 7 bases between the two ends. Germline-derived CDR1 and CDR2 are SGHRS and YFSETQ. The CDR3 sequence is 11 residues long. The CDR3 loop reads CARVATGELFF. DNA of the CDR3: TGCGCCAGAGTAGCTACCGGGGAGCTGTTTTTT.

The V call is TRBV6-2 or TRBV6-3, the J call TRBJ1-2; 7 positions agree with TRBD1. CDR3 length: 13 residues. Germline CDR1 is MNHEY and CDR2 is SVGEGT. The junction had 8 bases not matched to a gene; V was cut back by 6 bases and J by 7 bases. The CDR3 is CASRPDRVRGYTF. CDR3 bases: TGTGCCAGCAGGCCAGACAGGGTCCGTGGCTACACCTTC.

This clonotype has ten or more counts. The chain combines TRBV27 with TRBJ1-6, with no clear D. CDR1 is MNHEY, CDR2 SMNVEV, per germline (reference sequence). V lost 3 bases, J lost 0 bases, and 12 bases lay in between. This CDR3 comprises 17 residues. As DNA, the CDR3 is TGTGCCAGCAGTTTCCACCCTGTGAGCTCCTATAATTCACCCCTCCACTTT. The encoded protein is CASSFHPVSSYNSPLHF.

This clonotype appeared many times. The J gene is TRBJ1-2, the V gene TRBV6-5; TRBD1 matches 11 bases. The CDR3 loop spans 14 amino acids. Germline CDR1 and CDR2: MNHEY and SVGAGI. Trimming took 6 bases from V and 7 from J; bases not matched to a gene: 7. As DNA, the CDR3 is TGTGCCAGCAGGCCTATGGACAGGGGGCCTGGCTACACCTTC. Protein sequence: CASRPMDRGPGYTF.

This clonotype was observed many times. The gene calls are TRBV5-1 and TRBJ1-1; the D gene is possibly TRBD1 (6 bases). Trimming took off 0 bases at V and 6 bases at J, with 9 bases between the two ends. Germline V gene lookup returns CDR1 SGHRS and CDR2 YFSETQ. This CDR3 is built from 13 residues. CDR3 nucleotides: TGCGCCAGCAGCTTGGGCGGGGGCCCTGAAGCTTTCTTT. This sequence encodes CASSLGGGPEAFF.

The chain is built from TRBV6-2 or TRBV6-3 and TRBJ2-5, with TRBD1 matching 8 bases. V shed 7 bases, J shed 5 bases, and the junction held 9 bases outside the gene matches. Germline CDR1 is MNHEY and CDR2 is SVGEGT. This CDR3 region has 14 residues. The CDR3 loop is CASNDPGQEETQYF. Written as DNA, the CDR3 is TGTGCCAGCAACGACCCGGGACAGGAGGAGACCCAGTACTTC.

At least ten counts were recorded for this clonotype. The chain is built from TRBV27 and TRBJ1-1; a possible D gene is TRBD1 (6 bases). V dropped 6 bases and J dropped 6 bases, with 17 bases sitting between them. Germline-derived CDR1 and CDR2 are MNHEY and SMNVEV (reference sequence). The CDR3 spans 14 residues. CDR3 sequence: CASRRQTGSAEAFF. CDR3 sequence (DNA): TGTGCCAGCAGGCGACAGACAGGTTCGGCTGAAGCTTTCTTT.

The CDR3 is CAWGDRVRTQPQHF. In nucleotides, the CDR3 is TGTGCCTGGGGGGACAGGGTCCGCACTCAGCCCCAGCATTTT. V gene TRBV30 combines with J gene TRBJ1-5; 9 bases match TRBD1. CDR3 length equals 14 residues. J was trimmed by 6 bases and V by 5 bases; bases with no gene match: 8. The germline V gene encodes CDR1 GTSNPN and CDR2 SVGIG (reference sequence).

In its sample, this clonotype was seen once. This chain connects TRBV20-1 to TRBJ1-2; unclear D gene. V gave up 6 bases and J gave up 4 bases, with 15 bases separating them. The CDR3 is 13 residues long. The V gene's germline CDR1 is DFQATT and CDR2 SNEGSKA (reference sequence). Here the CDR3 reads CSASGHRSYGYTF. In nucleotides, the CDR3 is TGCAGTGCCAGTGGCCATAGGTCCTATGGCTACACCTTC.

In this sample, this clonotype turned up many times. The V gene is TRBV7-8, the J gene TRBJ2-7; D gene uncertain. Germline assignment: CDR1 SGHVS and CDR2 FQNEAQ. The CDR3 spans 14 residues. V was cut by 1 base and J by 1 base, with 8 bases left in between. The CDR3 DNA is TGTGCCAGCAGCTTAGAGTGGCGGTCCTACGAGCAGTACTTC. The encoded protein is CASSLEWRSYEQYF.